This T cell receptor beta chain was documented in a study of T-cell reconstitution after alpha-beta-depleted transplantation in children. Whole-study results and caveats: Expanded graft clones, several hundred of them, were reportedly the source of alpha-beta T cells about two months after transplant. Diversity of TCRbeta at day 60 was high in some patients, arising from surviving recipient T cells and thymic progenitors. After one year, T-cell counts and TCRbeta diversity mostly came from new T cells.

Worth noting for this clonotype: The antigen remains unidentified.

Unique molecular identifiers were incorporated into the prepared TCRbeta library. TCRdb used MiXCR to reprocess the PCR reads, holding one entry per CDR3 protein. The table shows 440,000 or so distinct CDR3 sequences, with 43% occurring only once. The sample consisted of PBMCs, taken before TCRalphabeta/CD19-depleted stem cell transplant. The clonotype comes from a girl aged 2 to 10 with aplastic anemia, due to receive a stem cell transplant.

The CDR3 DNA is TGTGCCAGCAGTAGGAGGGTTCTCGATACGCAGTATTTT. Translation gives CASSRRVLDTQYF. The chain combines TRBV28 with TRBJ2-3; possible D gene TRBD2, 6 bases. CDR3 size: 13 residues. Trimming removed 5 bases at V and 6 bases at J, with 12 bases between. Germline loops: CDR1 MDHEN, CDR2 SYDVKM.